The next 29 T cell receptor beta chains were all read from a single sample in a study of blood T cell repertoires in COVID-19. The method was immunoSEQ multiplex PCR; TCRdb's version includes in-frame clones alone and lacks a portion of them. Of 200,000 to 250,000 clones listed, 88% are singletons. Sequencing used PBMCs or T cells enriched from blood (not recorded which). These receptors all stem from a woman aged 25 to 39 who had been exposed to COVID-19.

This chain uses TRBV27 with TRBJ1-5, with D tentatively TRBD1 (6 bases). The CDR3 has 14 residues. Germline CDR1 reads MNHEY; CDR2 reads SMNVEV (reference sequence). Trimming stripped 6 bases from V and 1 base from J, with 10 bases between. The CDR3 here is CASRGTLSNQPQHF. The CDR3 nucleotides read TGTGCCAGCAGAGGGACATTAAGCAATCAGCCCCAGCATTTT.

This clone has a single count. The genes are TRBV4-2 and TRBJ2-1; 8 bases are a match to TRBD1. The germline V gene encodes CDR1 LGHNA and CDR2 YNFKEQ. V trimming: 4 bases; J trimming: 3 bases; junction bases outside the gene matches: 11. This CDR3 comprises 17 residues. The CDR3 protein is CASSPLKAGTGYNEQFF. The CDR3 DNA sequence: TGTGCCAGCAGCCCGCTAAAAGCCGGGACAGGCTACAATGAGCAGTTCTTC.

The rearrangement uses TRBV28 and TRBJ2-1, with 7 bases matching TRBD2. CDR1 is MDHEN, CDR2 SYDVKM, per germline. The CDR3 contains 14 residues. After removal of 6 bases from V and 4 bases from J, the junction contained 6 bases not matched to a gene. In DNA form, the CDR3 reads TGTGCCAGCAGGACTAGCTCAAATTACAATGAGCAGTTCTTC. This gives the protein CASRTSSNYNEQFF. Variable domain in full (rest from reference TRBV28 and TRBJ2-1): DVKVTQSSRYLVKRTGEKVFLECVQDMDHENMFWYRQDPGLGLRLIYFSYDVKMKEKGDIPEGYSVSREKKERFSLILESASTNQTSMYLCASRTSSNYNEQFFGPGTRLTVL.

V and J are TRBV27 and TRBJ1-6; 10 bases fit TRBD1. The CDR3 loop spans 18 amino acids. J gave up 1 base and V 0 bases, and 3 bases lay outside the gene matches. The germline V gene encodes CDR1 MNHEY and CDR2 SMNVEV (reference sequence). Here the CDR3 reads CASSLSGQGRSYNSPLHF. The CDR3 region has the DNA TGTGCCAGCAGTTTATCGGGACAGGGGAGATCCTATAATTCACCCCTCCACTTT.

This chain connects TRBV15 to TRBJ2-1; 13 nucleotides agree with TRBD2. The CDR3 runs to 17 residues. Trimming cost V 3 bases and J 5 bases; bases outside gene matches: 7. In germline, CDR1 is LNHNV, CDR2 YYDKDF (reference sequence). The chain's CDR3 is CATSRLVGLAGNNEQFF. As DNA, the CDR3 is TGTGCCACCAGCAGGCTGGTGGGACTAGCGGGAAACAATGAGCAGTTCTTC.

V usage is TRBV27 and J usage is TRBJ1-1, with D tentatively TRBD1 (5 bases). The CDR3 runs 12 residues. Trimming removed 5 bases at V and 7 bases at J, with 11 bases between. CDR1 is MNHEY and CDR2 is SMNVEV in the germline V gene (reference sequence). The CDR3 loop is CASSQPTDEAFF. As DNA, the CDR3 is TGTGCCAGCAGTCAGCCGACAGATGAAGCTTTCTTT.

The gene calls are TRBV10-1 and TRBJ2-1; D gene unclear. The germline V gene has CDR1 WNHNN and CDR2 SYGVQD (reference sequence). This CDR3 has 15 amino acids. V was cut by 4 bases and J by 8 bases, with 18 bases left in between. The CDR3, as DNA: TGCGCCAGCAGTGGGGCCAGCTCCTCGGTCGATGAGCAGTTCTTC. Protein product: CASSGASSSVDEQFF.

This clone was counted a single time. V and J are TRBV28 and TRBJ2-1, with TRBD2 matching 13 bases. The CDR3 totals 20 residues. Per germline, CDR1 MDHEN and CDR2 SYDVKM. The junction had 12 bases not matched to a gene; V was cut back by 0 bases and J by 4 bases. The chain's CDR3 is CASSLWWGGTSGDSYNEQFF. CDR3 bases: TGTGCCAGCAGTTTATGGTGGGGCGGGACTAGCGGGGACTCTTACAATGAGCAGTTCTTC.

The rearrangement joins TRBV18 to TRBJ2-2, with TRBD2 matching 8 bases. Germline CDR1 reads KGHSH; CDR2 reads LQKENI. The CDR3 is 18 amino acids. V lost 3 bases, J lost 6 bases, and 15 bases stayed unmatched. The CDR3 sequence: CASSPSRIDGRAAGELFF. The CDR3 DNA reads as TGTGCCAGCTCACCTTCCCGGATTGACGGGAGGGCGGCCGGGGAGCTGTTTTTT.

This clone appeared once. The chain joins TRBV14 to TRBJ1-3; no firm D call. The ends were cut back, 0 bases at V and 1 base at J, with 7 bases in the middle. CDR3 size: 15 residues. Germline lookup yields CDR1 SGHDN and CDR2 FVKESK. The CDR3: CASSQDMQSGNTIYF. CDR3 DNA sequence: TGTGCCAGCAGCCAAGATATGCAGTCTGGAAACACCATATATTTT.

The V gene is TRBV11-2, the J gene TRBJ2-5, with TRBD1 identical over 10 bases. V dropped 5 bases and J dropped 4; count of bases not matched to a gene: 7. This CDR3 has 15 amino acids. Germline assignment: CDR1 SGHAT and CDR2 FQNNGV. Here the CDR3 reads CASSGVRDRGETQYF. In DNA, the CDR3 is TGTGCCAGCAGCGGAGTCCGGGACAGGGGAGAGACCCAGTACTTC.

CDR3 DNA sequence: TGTGCCAGCAGGCGGCGGGACGTTAGCGGGAGGTCTAGCACAGATACGCAGTATTTT. Encoded protein: CASRRRDVSGRSSTDTQYF. This chain links TRBV27 with TRBJ2-3, with 10 positions matching TRBD2. CDR1 and CDR2 (germline): MNHEY, SMNVEV (reference sequence). CDR3 length: 19 residues. The V gene end was trimmed by 6 bases and the J gene end by 0 bases; junction bases not matched to a gene: 15.

The chain is built from TRBV2 and TRBJ2-5; tentative D call: TRBD1 (6 bases). V was shortened by 7 bases and J by 1 base, with 10 bases between the two germline ends. CDR1 SNHLY and CDR2 FYNNEI come from the germline V gene. This CDR3 is 13 amino acids long. The CDR3 DNA is TGTGCCAGCATTGACAGGTCCCAAGAGACCCAGTACTTC. Its translation: CASIDRSQETQYF. The variable domain in full, completed from reference TRBV2 and TRBJ2-5, reads EPEVTQTPSHQVTQMGQEVILRCVPISNHLYFYWYRQILGQKVEFLVSFYNNEISEKSEIFDDQFSVERPDGSNFTLKIRSTKLEDSAMYFCASIDRSQETQYFGPGTRLLVL.

This clone is a singleton in its sample. The chain combines TRBV2 with TRBJ2-7, with 10 bases fitting TRBD2. Germline trimming cut 6 bases from V and 5 bases from J; bases unmatched to any gene: 10. The CDR3 has 15 amino acids. Germline assignment: CDR1 SNHLY and CDR2 FYNNEI. DNA for the CDR3: TGTGCCAGCAGATATTCTAGCGGGAGTATCGACGAGCAGTACTTC. Protein product: CASRYSSGSIDEQYF. The entire variable domain, with the rest obtained from reference TRBV2 and TRBJ2-7, is as follows: EPEVTQTPSHQVTQMGQEVILRCVPISNHLYFYWYRQILGQKVEFLVSFYNNEISEKSEIFDDQFSVERPDGSNFTLKIRSTKLEDSAMYFCASRYSSGSIDEQYFGPGTRLTVT.

This clone appeared once. The CDR3 loop reads CASSVLGGAYNEQFF. The CDR3, as DNA: TGTGCCAGCAGCGTCCTAGGGGGGGCCTACAATGAGCAGTTCTTC. This chain connects TRBV9 to TRBJ2-1; D is possibly TRBD2 (7 bases). V was clipped by 2 bases and J by 2 bases, with 11 bases between them. From germline, CDR1 is SGDLS and CDR2 YYNGEE. This CDR3 spans 15 amino acids.

The chain recombines TRBV2 with TRBJ1-2; weak D call: TRBD1 (5 bases). In germline, CDR1 is SNHLY, CDR2 FYNNEI. Trimming removed 5 bases from V and 4 bases from J, with 17 bases in between. CDR3 length: 15 amino acids. CDR3 region: CASSPGQGRSYGYTF. CDR3 DNA sequence: TGTGCCAGCAGTCCTGGTCAGGGAAGGAGCTATGGCTACACCTTC.

This rearrangement joins TRBV3-1 (or the pseudogene TRBV3-2) to TRBJ2-3, with D perhaps TRBD2 (6 bases). V was clipped by 0 bases and J by 2 bases, with 15 bases between them. This CDR3 has 17 residues. Germline V CDR1 and CDR2: LGHDT, YNNKEL (reference sequence). The CDR3 nucleotides are TGTGCCAGCAGCCAAGATTCTAGCGAGTACTACACAGATACGCAGTATTTT. Its translation is CASSQDSSEYYTDTQYF.

The sample holds one count of this clone. This sequence joins TRBV18 and TRBJ1-3; 8 bases are a match to TRBD1. The J segment lost 3 bases and the V segment lost 1 base, leaving 5 bases of the junction unmatched. Per the germline V gene, CDR1 is KGHSH and CDR2 is LQKENI. This CDR3 region has 16 residues. In DNA form, the CDR3 reads TGTGCCAGCTCACCACTGCTGGACAGGGTTGGAAACACCATATATTTT. Encoded protein: CASSPLLDRVGNTIYF.

This clone has a handful of counts. V usage is TRBV19 and J usage is TRBJ1-5, with no clear D. Germline CDR1 is LNHDA and CDR2 is SQIVND (reference sequence). Trimming removed 3 bases from V and 2 bases from J, with 11 bases in between. The CDR3 loop spans 15 amino acids. CDR3 DNA sequence: TGTGCCAGTAGTATTTCTCCACGGGGCAATCAGCCCCAGCATTTT. Its translation is CASSISPRGNQPQHF.

The CDR3 region has the DNA TGTGCCAGCAGCGAGACAGGGTGGAACACTGAAGCTTTCTTT. This sequence encodes CASSETGWNTEAFF. J is TRBJ1-1 and V is TRBV7-3, with TRBD1 matching 7 bases. Germline V gives CDR1 SGHTA, CDR2 FQGTGA. The CDR3 length is 14 residues. The junction had 4 bases not matched to a gene; V was cut back by 5 bases and J by 1 base.

This rearrangement joins TRBV7-9 to TRBJ2-5; the match to TRBD2 covers 7 bases. The CDR3 is 16 amino acids. Germline V lookup: CDR1 SEHNR, CDR2 FQNEAQ (reference sequence). Trimming took 3 bases from V and 1 from J; bases not matched to a gene: 8. As DNA, the CDR3 is TGTGCCAGCAGCTTCGGGGGGAGGGAGGCCCAAGAGACCCAGTACTTC. Amino acid sequence: CASSFGGREAQETQYF.

The rearrangement uses TRBV12-3 or TRBV12-4 and TRBJ2-7; 8 bases match TRBD1. This CDR3 has 12 residues. V lost 6 bases and J lost 6; bases outside the gene matches: 4. In nucleotides, the CDR3 is TGTGCCAGCAGGACAGGGGCGCTCGAGCAGTACTTC. Translated: CASRTGALEQYF.

The J gene is TRBJ2-1, the V gene TRBV24-1; possible D gene TRBD1, 5 bases. The CDR3 sequence is 13 residues long. From germline, CDR1 is KGHDR and CDR2 SFDVKD. Trimming left V 1 base short and J 8 bases short, with 8 bases between. CDR3 in DNA: TGTGCCACCAGTGATTTTGGGGCCTATGAGCAGTTCTTC. Translated: CATSDFGAYEQFF.

This chain uses TRBV30 with TRBJ2-7; D is undetermined. Per germline, CDR1 GTSNPN and CDR2 SVGIG (reference sequence). The length of the CDR3 is 12 residues. V dropped 5 bases and J dropped 3 bases, with 11 bases sitting between them. The CDR3 nucleotides are TGTGCCTGGTCCCGACGGGTCTACGAGCAGTACTTC. Amino acid sequence: CAWSRRVYEQYF.

The rearrangement links TRBV3-1 (or the pseudogene TRBV3-2) to TRBJ2-5; 8 bases are a match to TRBD2. The CDR3 is made up of 14 amino acids. The V gene end was trimmed by 3 bases and the J gene end by 5 bases; junction bases not matched to a gene: 5. The germline V gene has CDR1 LGHDT and CDR2 YNNKEL (reference sequence). Written as DNA, the CDR3 is TGTGCCAGCAGCCACCTTAGCGGGACTGAGACCCAGTACTTC. Protein: CASSHLSGTETQYF.

CDR3 nucleotides: TGCGCCAGCAGCTTGATCGCCGGGAGGGGTAAAGGTAATTCACCCCTCCACTTT. Translating it yields CASSLIAGRGKGNSPLHF. This chain joins TRBV5-1 and TRBJ1-6; D perhaps matches TRBD1 (5 bases). The CDR3 is 18 amino acids. CDR1 is SGHRS and CDR2 is YFSETQ in the germline V gene. V dropped 1 base and J dropped 6 bases, with 20 bases sitting between them.

This sequence joins TRBV4-2 and TRBJ2-3; no definite D call. The CDR3 totals 14 residues. V lost 4 bases, J lost 2 bases, and 10 bases lay in between. Germline V gives CDR1 LGHNA, CDR2 YNFKEQ. As DNA, the CDR3 is TGTGCCAGCAGCCCGAGTTCCTTCACAGATACGCAGTATTTT. Amino acids: CASSPSSFTDTQYF.

The chain uses TRBV5-1 and TRBJ2-2; 8 bases are a match to TRBD2. The CDR3 has 14 residues. Germline V lookup: CDR1 SGHRS, CDR2 YFSETQ. J lost 6 bases, V lost 1 base, and 2 bases had no gene match. CDR3 bases: TGCGCCAGCAGCTTGAGCGGGAGCGCCGGGGAGCTGTTTTTT. It yields the protein CASSLSGSAGELFF. Together with reference TRBV5-1 and TRBJ2-2, the CDR3 gives the full variable domain: KAGVTQTPRYLIKTRGQQVTLSCSPISGHRSVSWYQQTPGQGLQFLFEYFSETQRNKGNFPGRFSGRQFSNSRSEMNVSTLELGDSALYLCASSLSGSAGELFFGEGSRLTVL.

The chain has TRBV7-9 and TRBJ2-3; D perhaps matches TRBD1 (6 bases). CDR1 SEHNR and CDR2 FQNEAQ come from the germline V gene (reference sequence). The V and J ends lost 4 bases and 5 bases respectively, with 13 bases between them. The CDR3 has 14 residues. The chain's CDR3 is CASSSQGRGDTQYF. CDR3 DNA: TGTGCCAGCAGCTCACAGGGAAGGGGAGATACGCAGTATTTT.